A selection of T cell receptor beta chains follows, all from one sample in a study of cytomegalovirus exposure and HLA in healthy donors. Assay used: immunoSEQ multiplex PCR; TCRdb lists only in-frame clones, some missing. The sample carries roughly 140,000 clones, roughly 79% recorded once. What was sequenced was PBMCs. These receptor sequences come from a woman between 40 and 55 years old in good health and CMV-seropositive. The CDR3 runs from the conserved cysteine through the conserved F or W. A D gene is named only where the DNA matches it firmly. Clone size is not always given. Where it is, it says once, few, many or a class for expanded clones.

>-|TRBV7-2|-|TRBJ2-1
CASSLYPPVANEQFF
TGTGCCAGCAGCTTATACCCCCCCGTGGCCAATGAGCAGTTCTTC
>-|TRBV12-5|TRBD1|TRBJ1-1
CASGLLGTGVMNTEAFF
TGTGCTAGTGGTTTGTTAGGGACAGGGGTGATGAACACTGAAGCTTTCTTT
>few|TRBV23-1|-|TRBJ1-2
CASSQSGVDGAAGVGYTF
TGCGCCAGCAGTCAATCGGGGGTCGACGGGGCGGCAGGGGTTGGCTACACCTTC
>few|TRBV7-3|-|TRBJ2-1
CASSLGGSYNEQFF
TGTGCCAGCAGCTTGGGGGGATCCTACAATGAGCAGTTCTTC
>-|TRBV5-6|-|TRBJ2-1
CASSHITGHLDNEQFF
TGTGCCAGCAGCCACATTACAGGCCACTTAGACAATGAGCAGTTCTTC
>-|TRBV18|TRBD1|TRBJ1-5
CASSQGQGTLEPQHF
TGTGCCAGCTCACAAGGACAGGGGACTTTAGAACCCCAGCATTTT
>-|TRBV5-1|-|TRBJ1-1
CASSLATGGPTEAFF
TGCGCCAGCAGCTTGGCCACCGGGGGGCCCACTGAAGCTTTCTTT
>few|TRBV19|-|TRBJ1-6
CASSIARGGYNSPLHF
TGTGCCAGTAGTATCGCAAGAGGGGGCTATAATTCACCCCTCCACTTT
>-|TRBV28|-|TRBJ1-5
CASNGIGATSNQPQHF
TGTGCCAGCAATGGAATTGGGGCGACTAGCAATCAGCCCCAGCATTTT
>-|TRBV28|-|TRBJ1-1
CASSPGTLQRAFF
TGTGCCAGCAGTCCAGGGACATTGCAGAGGGCTTTCTTT
>-|TRBV2|TRBD2|TRBJ2-3
CASRQRGGLDTDTQYF
TGTGCCAGCAGGCAGCGGGGGGGCCTCGACACAGATACGCAGTATTTT
>-|TRBV15|TRBD2|TRBJ2-7
CAGSGWRGTHEQYF
TGTGCCGGAAGTGGGTGGCGGGGGACCCACGAGCAGTACTTC
>once|TRBV30|TRBD1|TRBJ1-5
CAWSAQGGNQPQHF
TGTGCCTGGAGTGCACAGGGGGGCAATCAGCCCCAGCATTTT
>-|TRBV7-9|-|TRBJ2-3
CASSLVPSADTQYF
TGTGCCAGCAGCTTAGTTCCCTCTGCAGATACGCAGTATTTT
>few|TRBV6-5|TRBD2|TRBJ2-7
CASRDRGGYEQYF
TGTGCCAGCAGGGACCGGGGGGGCTACGAGCAGTACTTC
>-|TRBV10-3|-|TRBJ1-5
CAISESGRDVEPQHF
TGTGCCATCAGTGAGTCGGGGAGGGACGTTGAGCCCCAGCATTTT
>-|TRBV11-2|TRBD2|TRBJ2-7
CASSLGLAVYEQYF
TGTGCCAGCAGCTTAGGACTAGCGGTCTACGAGCAGTACTTC
>-|TRBV5-1|TRBD2|TRBJ2-2
CASRQGALAGTGELFF
TGCGCCAGCAGGCAAGGGGCACTAGCGGGGACCGGGGAGCTGTTTTTT
>once|TRBV2|-|TRBJ1-1
CASSFPDGERTEAFF
TGTGCCAGCAGTTTCCCCGACGGGGAGAGGACTGAAGCTTTCTTT
>-|TRBV7-2|TRBD2|TRBJ2-1
CASTQGRGGYNEQFF
TGTGCCAGCACCCAGGGGCGGGGGGGCTACAATGAGCAGTTCTTC
>-|TRBV9|TRBD1|TRBJ2-5
CASSAAGTGQETQYF
TGTGCCAGCAGCGCCGCCGGGACAGGGCAAGAGACCCAGTACTTC
>-|TRBV15|-|TRBJ1-4
CATSRWPEGGSEKLFF
TGTGCCACCAGCCGATGGCCCGAGGGAGGAAGTGAAAAACTGTTTTTT
>-|TRBV12-5|TRBD2|TRBJ2-1
CASGLSQRGGNEQFF
TGTGCTAGTGGTTTGTCCCAACGGGGGGGGAATGAGCAGTTCTTC
>once|TRBV7-3|-|TRBJ1-1
CASSLRGGRIAEAFF
TGTGCCAGCAGCCTAAGGGGGGGACGGATAGCTGAAGCTTTCTTT
>-|TRBV4-2|-|TRBJ1-2
CASSQVQGSNYGYTF
TGTGCCAGCAGCCAAGTGCAGGGGAGTAACTATGGCTACACCTTC
>-|TRBV4-1|TRBD1|TRBJ2-7
CASSLPGQIYEQYF
TGCGCCAGCAGCCTCCCGGGACAGATCTACGAGCAGTACTTC
>few|TRBV18|-|TRBJ1-6
CASSLSGGPLHF
TGTGCCAGCTCACTCTCTGGCGGACCCCTCCACTTT
>-|TRBV7-6|-|TRBJ1-1
CASSLPPKDEAFF
TGTGCCAGCAGTCTACCCCCGAAAGATGAAGCTTTCTTT
>-|TRBV6-5|-|TRBJ1-2
CASSAGWGYTF
TGTGCCAGCAGCGCGGGGTGGGGCTACACCTTC
>-|TRBV7-9|-|TRBJ2-2
CGEGTLNTGELFF
TGTGGGGAGGGGACACTGAACACCGGGGAGCTGTTTTTT
>-|TRBV4-1|TRBD1|TRBJ2-1
CASSGPGQETYNEQFF
TGCGCCAGCAGCGGCCCGGGACAGGAAACCTACAATGAGCAGTTCTTC
>-|TRBV7-3|-|TRBJ2-5
CASSSDWYEETQYF
TGTGCCAGCAGCTCGGACTGGTATGAGGAGACCCAGTACTTC
>few|TRBV5-6|-|TRBJ2-3
CASSWYRERGDTQYF
TGTGCCAGCAGCTGGTACAGGGAACGAGGAGATACGCAGTATTTT
>-|TRBV6-1|-|TRBJ1-2
CASSEGRWGNTVGYTF
TGTGCCAGCAGTGAAGGCAGGTGGGGCAATACGGTTGGCTACACCTTC
>-|TRBV10-3|-|TRBJ1-2
CAISGAYGYTF
TGTGCCATCAGTGGGGCCTATGGCTACACCTTC
>once|TRBV12-5|TRBD1|TRBJ1-2
CASGLVPLLDRERGYTF
TGTGCTAGTGGTTTGGTACCCCTATTAGACAGGGAACGTGGCTACACCTTC
>-|TRBV6-1|-|TRBJ2-7
CASRSGHEPPYEQYF
TGTGCCAGCAGATCCGGACACGAACCTCCCTACGAGCAGTACTTC
>-|TRBV28|-|TRBJ2-3
CASISTGSRTDTQYF
TGTGCCAGCATCAGCACAGGTTCCCGGACAGATACGCAGTATTTT
>-|TRBV9|TRBD2|TRBJ2-1
CASSVADGTSGGPPPYNEQFF
TGTGCCAGCAGCGTAGCCGACGGGACTAGCGGGGGGCCGCCTCCCTACAATGAGCAGTTCTTC
>-|TRBV7-6|-|TRBJ1-4
CASSLDWGRATNEKLFF
TGTGCCAGCAGCTTAGATTGGGGCAGGGCAACTAATGAAAAACTGTTTTTT
>-|TRBV7-9|TRBD2|TRBJ2-1
CASSLALAASGGAHEQFF
TGTGCCAGCAGCTTAGCGCTCGCAGCTAGCGGGGGGGCACATGAGCAGTTCTTC
>-|TRBV5-1|-|TRBJ2-3
CASSLEPKTVTDTQYF
TGCGCCAGCAGCTTGGAACCCAAGACAGTTACAGATACGCAGTATTTT
>-|TRBV7-9|TRBD2|TRBJ2-3
CASSLAAGGTTDTQYF
TGTGCCAGCAGCTTAGCGGCGGGGGGAACCACAGATACGCAGTATTTT
>-|TRBV6-1|TRBD1|TRBJ1-5
CASSQLGTGSQPQHF
TGTGCCAGCAGTCAACTTGGGACAGGATCTCAGCCCCAGCATTTT
>once|TRBV4-1|-|TRBJ2-5
CASSQVGAEETQYF
TGCGCCAGCAGCCAAGTTGGGGCAGAAGAGACCCAGTACTTC
>-|TRBV23-1|TRBD1|TRBJ1-6
CASSQTFSGTDGLPLHF
TGCGCCAGCAGTCAAACCTTTTCCGGGACAGACGGTCTTCCCCTCCACTTT
>-|TRBV10-1|-|TRBJ2-5
CAGSETGLYGTQYF
TGCGCCGGCAGTGAGACAGGCCTGTACGGGACCCAGTACTTC
>-|TRBV30|-|TRBJ1-5
CAWAGKLTNQPQHF
TGTGCCTGGGCCGGGAAACTAACTAATCAGCCCCAGCATTTT
>-|TRBV10-3|-|TRBJ1-5
CAISPNLGPGRNQPQHF
TGTGCCATCAGCCCCAACCTAGGTCCAGGGCGGAATCAGCCCCAGCATTTT
>-|TRBV6-6|-|TRBJ2-1
CASSYSETPGDNEQFF
TGTGCCAGCAGTTACTCGGAAACTCCGGGAGACAATGAGCAGTTCTTC
>-|TRBV6-5|-|TRBJ2-7
CASRELPVTTYEQYF
TGTGCCAGCAGGGAACTACCGGTCACCACCTACGAGCAGTACTTC
>once|TRBV5-6|-|TRBJ2-5
CASSPGGAETQYF
TGTGCCAGCAGCCCCGGGGGTGCAGAGACCCAGTACTTC